This note documents a single T cell receptor beta chain sequence. Authors' processing steps: Reference gene primer amplification yielded estimated nucleated cell counts. Data came from immunoSEQ multiplex PCR; TCRdb stores just in-frame clones and leaves some out. Clone size and the V and J calls come from that table; the DNA yielded D and trimming. The sample has under 250,000 clones; over 75% are singletons. This specimen comes from a study of blood T cell repertoires in COVID-19. The TCR sequence derives from an elderly woman with acute or convalescent COVID-19. Material: peripheral blood.

The CDR3 spells CASDRGWTEAFF. The CDR3 DNA is TGTGCCAGCGACAGGGGTTGGACTGAAGCTTTCTTT. The chain has TRBV6-5 and TRBJ1-1; 8 bases map to TRBD1. The V segment lost 8 bases and the J segment 5 bases; nucleotides outside the gene matches: 4. The CDR3 has 12 residues. From germline, CDR1 is MNHEY and CDR2 SVGAGI.